This is a list of T cell receptor beta chains from one sample in a study of T-cell memory formation after mild COVID-19. One entry per CDR3 protein results from TCRdb running MiXCR on the 5' RACE reads. The table lists hundreds of thousands of distinct CDR3 sequences, roughly an eighth of them singletons. Sequenced sample: PBMCs or a T cell subset sorted from them (not recorded which). The receptor source for this set is a man between 18 and 35 years old who had mild COVID-19 (a few samples of this study predate the infection). Cell type and time point are not known. Each CDR3 is given with its conserved first and last residue. A D gene is named only where the DNA matches it firmly. Part of the rows lack a size; the others show once, few, many or a class for expanded clones.

J: TRBJ2-1; V: TRBV12-3/TRBV12-4; size: NA; D: TRBD1; CDR3: CASSLQGVSYNEQFF; DNA: TGTGCCAGCAGTCTCCAGGGGGTCTCCTACAATGAGCAGTTCTTC
J: TRBJ2-2; V: TRBV6-4; size: few; D: NA; CDR3: CASSVQGPANTGELFF; DNA: TGTGCCAGCAGTGTGCAGGGCCCCGCGAACACCGGGGAGCTGTTTTTT
J: TRBJ1-5; V: TRBV6-1; size: few; D: NA; CDR3: CASSKPPQSNQPQHF; DNA: TGTGCCAGCAGTAAGCCCCCACAAAGCAATCAGCCCCAGCATTTT
J: TRBJ2-3; V: TRBV5-1; size: NA; D: NA; CDR3: CASSSRWGDTQYF; DNA: TGCGCCAGCAGCTCACGGTGGGGTGATACGCAGTATTTT
J: TRBJ2-3; V: TRBV28; size: NA; D: NA; CDR3: CASASRNTQYF; DNA: TGTGCCAGCGCGAGCAGGAATACGCAGTATTTT
J: TRBJ2-4; V: TRBV5-1; size: NA; D: TRBD1; CDR3: CASSQGTVAKNIQYF; DNA: TGCGCCAGCAGCCAAGGGACAGTAGCCAAAAACATTCAGTACTTC
J: TRBJ2-1; V: TRBV4-2; size: NA; D: TRBD1; CDR3: CASSPGQGTYNEQFF; DNA: TGTGCCAGCAGCCCGGGACAGGGAACCTACAATGAGCAGTTCTTC
J: TRBJ2-5; V: TRBV7-6; size: NA; D: NA; CDR3: CASSLMVFSETQYF; DNA: TGTGCCAGCAGCTTAATGGTATTCTCAGAGACCCAGTACTTC
J: TRBJ2-3; V: TRBV15; size: NA; D: TRBD2; CDR3: CATSNLAGSTDTQYF; DNA: TGTGCCACCAGCAATCTAGCGGGGAGCACAGATACGCAGTATTTT
J: TRBJ1-1; V: TRBV19; size: many; D: NA; CDR3: CASSKAFF; DNA: TGTGCCAGTAGTAAAGCTTTCTTT
J: TRBJ1-2; V: TRBV5-1; size: few; D: NA; CDR3: CASSFDTAIYGYTF; DNA: TGCGCCAGCAGCTTTGATACAGCCATCTATGGCTACACCTTC
J: TRBJ1-2; V: TRBV18; size: NA; D: NA; CDR3: CASSPPAGARYGYTF; DNA: TGTGCCAGCTCACCACCGGCGGGGGCTCGCTATGGCTACACCTTC
J: TRBJ1-1; V: TRBV12-3/TRBV12-4; size: few; D: NA; CDR3: CASSFRRNTEAFF; DNA: TGTGCCAGCAGTTTCAGAAGGAACACTGAAGCTTTCTTT
J: TRBJ1-1; V: TRBV7-2; size: many; D: NA; CDR3: CASSSRWDTEAFF; DNA: TGTGCCAGCAGCTCCAGGTGGGACACTGAAGCTTTCTTT